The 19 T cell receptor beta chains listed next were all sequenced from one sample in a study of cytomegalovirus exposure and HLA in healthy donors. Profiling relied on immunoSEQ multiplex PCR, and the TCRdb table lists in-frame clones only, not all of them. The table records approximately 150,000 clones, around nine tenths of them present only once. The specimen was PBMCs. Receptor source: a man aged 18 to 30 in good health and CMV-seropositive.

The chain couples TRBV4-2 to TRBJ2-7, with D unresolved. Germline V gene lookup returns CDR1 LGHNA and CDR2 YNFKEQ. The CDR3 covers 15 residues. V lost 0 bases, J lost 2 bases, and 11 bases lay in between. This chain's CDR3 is CASSQESPPTYEQYF. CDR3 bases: TGTGCCAGCAGCCAAGAAAGCCCTCCCACCTACGAGCAGTACTTC.

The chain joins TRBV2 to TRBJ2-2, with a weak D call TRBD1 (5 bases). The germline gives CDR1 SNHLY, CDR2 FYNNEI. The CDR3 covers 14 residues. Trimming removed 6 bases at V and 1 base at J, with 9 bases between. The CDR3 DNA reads TGTGCCAGCAGGGGGCGATTGAACACCGGGGAGCTGTTTTTT. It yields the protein CASRGRLNTGELFF.

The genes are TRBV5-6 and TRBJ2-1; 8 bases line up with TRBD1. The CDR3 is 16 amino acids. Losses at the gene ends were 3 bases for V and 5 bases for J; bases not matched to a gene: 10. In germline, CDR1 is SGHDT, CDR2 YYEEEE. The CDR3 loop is CASSSEGQGWDNEQFF. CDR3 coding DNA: TGTGCCAGCAGCTCCGAAGGACAGGGCTGGGACAATGAGCAGTTCTTC. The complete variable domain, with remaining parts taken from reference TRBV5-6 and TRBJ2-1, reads DAGVTQSPTHLIKTRGQQVTLRCSPKSGHDTVSWYQQALGQGPQFIFQYYEEEERQRGNFPDRFSGHQFPNYSSELNVNALLLGDSALYLCASSSEGQGWDNEQFFGPGTRLTVL.

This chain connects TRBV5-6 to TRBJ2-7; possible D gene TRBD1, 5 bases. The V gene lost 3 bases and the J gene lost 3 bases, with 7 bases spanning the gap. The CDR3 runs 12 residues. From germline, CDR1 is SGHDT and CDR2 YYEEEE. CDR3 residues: CASSSTVYEQYF. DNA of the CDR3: TGTGCCAGCAGCTCGACAGTCTACGAGCAGTACTTC.

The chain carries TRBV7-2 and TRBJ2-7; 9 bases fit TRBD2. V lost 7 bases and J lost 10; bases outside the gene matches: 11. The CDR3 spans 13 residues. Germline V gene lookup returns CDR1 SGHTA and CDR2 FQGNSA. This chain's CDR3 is CASTPRTSENQYF. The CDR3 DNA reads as TGTGCCAGCACCCCCCGGACTAGCGAGAATCAGTACTTC.

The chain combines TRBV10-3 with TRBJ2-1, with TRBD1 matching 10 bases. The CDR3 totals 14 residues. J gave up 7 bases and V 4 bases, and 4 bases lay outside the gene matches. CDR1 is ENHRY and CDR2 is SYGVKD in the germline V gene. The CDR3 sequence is CAISVWDRGNEQFF. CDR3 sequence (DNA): TGTGCCATCAGTGTGTGGGACAGGGGAAATGAGCAGTTCTTC.

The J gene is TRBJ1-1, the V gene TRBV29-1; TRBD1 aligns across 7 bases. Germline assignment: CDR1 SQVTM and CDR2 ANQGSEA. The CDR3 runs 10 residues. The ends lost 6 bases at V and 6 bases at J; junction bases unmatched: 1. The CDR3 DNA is TGCAGCGTGCAGGGGGCTGAAGCTTTCTTT. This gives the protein CSVQGAEAFF.

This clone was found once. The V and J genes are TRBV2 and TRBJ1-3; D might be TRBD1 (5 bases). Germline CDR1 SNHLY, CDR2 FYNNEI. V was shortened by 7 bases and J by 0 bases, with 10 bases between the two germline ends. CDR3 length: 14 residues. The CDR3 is CASIGGSSGNTIYF. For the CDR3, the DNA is TGTGCCAGCATCGGGGGAAGCTCTGGAAACACCATATATTTT. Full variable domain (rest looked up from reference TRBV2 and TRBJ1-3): EPEVTQTPSHQVTQMGQEVILRCVPISNHLYFYWYRQILGQKVEFLVSFYNNEISEKSEIFDDQFSVERPDGSNFTLKIRSTKLEDSAMYFCASIGGSSGNTIYFGEGSWLTVV.

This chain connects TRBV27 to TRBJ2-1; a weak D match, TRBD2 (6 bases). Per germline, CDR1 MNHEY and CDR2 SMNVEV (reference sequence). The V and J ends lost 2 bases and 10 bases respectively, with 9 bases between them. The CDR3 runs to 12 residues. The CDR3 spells CASSLVGGEQFF. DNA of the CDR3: TGTGCCAGCAGTTTAGTGGGAGGAGAGCAGTTCTTC.

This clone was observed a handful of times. The DNA of the CDR3 is TGTGCCAGCAGCCCCGGTTCTTCACCCCTCCACTTT. Protein sequence: CASSPGSSPLHF. The chain carries TRBV7-9 and TRBJ1-6; D gene uncertain. The V gene lost 5 bases and the J gene lost 9 bases, with 8 bases spanning the gap. The CDR3 length is 12 residues. CDR1 and CDR2 from the germline V gene are SEHNR and FQNEAQ (reference sequence).

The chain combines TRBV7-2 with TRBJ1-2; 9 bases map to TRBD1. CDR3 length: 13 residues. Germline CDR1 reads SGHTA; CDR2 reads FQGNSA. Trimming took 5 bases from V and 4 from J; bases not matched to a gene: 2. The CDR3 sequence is CASSTTGGYGYTF. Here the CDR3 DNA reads TGTGCCAGCAGCACGACAGGGGGCTATGGCTACACCTTC.

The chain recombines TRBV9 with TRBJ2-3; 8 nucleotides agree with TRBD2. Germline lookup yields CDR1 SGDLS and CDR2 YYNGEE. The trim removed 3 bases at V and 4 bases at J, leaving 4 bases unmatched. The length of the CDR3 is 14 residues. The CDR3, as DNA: TGTGCCAGCAGCGCGGGAGGGCGGGCAGATACGCAGTATTTT. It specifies CASSAGGRADTQYF.

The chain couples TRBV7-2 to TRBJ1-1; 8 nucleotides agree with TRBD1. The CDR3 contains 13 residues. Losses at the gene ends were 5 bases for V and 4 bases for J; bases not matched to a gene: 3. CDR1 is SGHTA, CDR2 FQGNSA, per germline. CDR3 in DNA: TGTGCCAGCAGCCAGGACAGGGTCACTGAAGCTTTCTTT. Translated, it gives CASSQDRVTEAFF.

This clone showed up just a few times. The chain's CDR3 is CASSLWQDYGYTF. In nucleotides, the CDR3 is TGTGCCAGCAGCTTGTGGCAGGACTATGGCTACACCTTC. J is TRBJ1-2 and V is TRBV5-6; D remains ambiguous. Germline V gives CDR1 SGHDT, CDR2 YYEEEE. V was clipped by 1 base and J by 3 bases, with 7 bases between them. There are 13 residues in the CDR3.

CDR3 amino acids: CAISESDRREAFF. CDR3 sequence (DNA): TGTGCCATCAGTGAGTCGGACAGACGGGAAGCTTTCTTT. The chain employs TRBV10-3 and TRBJ1-1; possibly TRBD1 for D (6 bases). V shed 0 bases and J shed 8 bases, with 10 bases lying between them. The CDR3 consists of 13 residues. The V gene's germline CDR1 is ENHRY and CDR2 SYGVKD.

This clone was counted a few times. In nucleotides, the CDR3 is TGTGCCAGCTCACCACCGACGGAGAGCTATGGCTACACCTTC. This codes for CASSPPTESYGYTF. V usage is TRBV18 and J usage is TRBJ1-2; D is undetermined. The CDR3 extends over 14 amino acids. Germline loops: CDR1 KGHSH, CDR2 LQKENI. Trimming cost V 0 bases and J 4 bases, with 9 bases left between them.

The CDR3 DNA reads as TGTGCCAGCAGCCTAGGAGGAGTAGCGGGAGCCTACGAGCAGTACTTC. Its translation: CASSLGGVAGAYEQYF. The chain joins TRBV5-4 to TRBJ2-7, with TRBD2 matching 9 bases. The CDR3 loop spans 16 amino acids. The V gene's germline CDR1 is SGHNT and CDR2 YYREEE (reference sequence). With V trimmed by 4 bases and J by 2 bases, 10 bases remained unmatched.

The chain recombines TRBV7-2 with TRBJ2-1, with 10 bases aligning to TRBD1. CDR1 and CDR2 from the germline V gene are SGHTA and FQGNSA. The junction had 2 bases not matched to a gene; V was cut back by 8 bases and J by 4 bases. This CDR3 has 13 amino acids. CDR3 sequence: CASRDRGYNEQFF. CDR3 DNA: TGTGCCAGCCGGGACAGGGGTTACAATGAGCAGTTCTTC.

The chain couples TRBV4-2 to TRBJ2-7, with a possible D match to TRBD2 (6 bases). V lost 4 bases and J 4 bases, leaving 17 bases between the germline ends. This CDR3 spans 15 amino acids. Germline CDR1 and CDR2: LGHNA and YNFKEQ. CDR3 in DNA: TGTGCCAGCAGCCGCCACCGGGACTCCCCTTACGAGCAGTACTTC. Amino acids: CASSRHRDSPYEQYF.